This is a list of T cell receptor beta chains from one sample in a study of blood T cell repertoires in COVID-19. Sequencing was performed with immunoSEQ multiplex PCR; in TCRdb, only in-frame clones are kept and a portion is missing. The sample records some 31,000 clones, roughly 91% being singletons. Material for sequencing was peripheral blood. The receptor source for this set is a man in his sixties or seventies with active COVID-19. Each CDR3 is given with its conserved first and last residue. Each record gives: V gene, J gene, clone size, CDR3 protein. The size of a clone is reported for some rows only, either as once, few or many, or as a class for expanded clones.

>TRBV21-1|TRBJ1-1|large
CASSTYPTENTEAFF
>TRBV18|TRBJ1-1|NA
CASSEQSNTEAFF
>TRBV19|TRBJ2-7|NA
CASTPAGVNEQYF
>TRBV25-1|TRBJ2-7|NA
CASSAQGYEQYF
>TRBV14|TRBJ2-7|NA
CASRSGGASYEQYF
>TRBV7-3|TRBJ2-7|NA
CASSSQGAYEQYF
>TRBV5-6|TRBJ2-1|NA
CASTLLTSGNNEQFF
>TRBV28|TRBJ2-7|NA
CASSSQLSGRAYEQYF
>TRBV28|TRBJ2-3|NA
CASSFSGKGTDTQYF
>TRBV3-1/TRBV3-2|TRBJ2-7|NA
CASSRGLQYEQYF
>TRBV27|TRBJ2-3|NA
CASSPRGRDHSTDTQYF
>TRBV2|TRBJ2-1|NA
CASMAGLAYNEQFF
>TRBV28|TRBJ2-2|NA
CASTLGGNTGELFF
>TRBV6-5|TRBJ2-1|NA
CASSHPRTGYNEQFF
>TRBV15|TRBJ2-7|once
CATSRQSGRGNRYEQYF
>TRBV27|TRBJ2-7|NA
CASSPYSQGGEQYF
>TRBV7-2|TRBJ2-1|NA
CASSPRTVSYNEQFF
>TRBV23-1|TRBJ2-4|NA
CASSPGLAGGSRTKNIQYF
>TRBV9|TRBJ2-5|NA
CASSVAPGQPGETQYF
>TRBV28|TRBJ1-1|once
CASRRPTALYMNTEAFF
>TRBV5-1|TRBJ2-7|few
CASSFSGRAGEQYF
>TRBV5-1|TRBJ1-5|NA
CASRLSPDQPQHF
>TRBV6-1|TRBJ2-2|few
CASSEDRGRTGELFF
>TRBV2|TRBJ2-1|once
CASSVGGDEQFF
>TRBV3-1/TRBV3-2|TRBJ2-7|NA
CASSQVAGGTYEQYF
>TRBV3-1/TRBV3-2|TRBJ2-1|NA
CASSARGVSGNEQFF
>TRBV2|TRBJ2-7|NA
CASRGLEREVDEQYF
>TRBV21-1|TRBJ2-7|NA
CASSLAAGQGANEQYF
>TRBV5-4|TRBJ2-5|NA
CASSLMLAPETQYF
>TRBV7-2|TRBJ2-2|NA
CASSLPGGINTGELFF
>TRBV6-2/TRBV6-3|TRBJ1-5|NA
CASSYPGSSNQPQHF
>TRBV7-9|TRBJ2-7|NA
CASSTQGPSRGYEQYF
>TRBV18|TRBJ1-1|NA
CASSQLQGGTEAFF
>TRBV6-4|TRBJ1-5|NA
CASSVEGGQPQHF
>TRBV7-9|TRBJ2-7|NA
CASSSNMAYEQYF